The present entry profiles one T cell receptor beta chain with its context. The data derive from a study of shared T cell receptors in the human thymus. This CDR3 has 17 amino acids. V lost 2 bases and J lost 8, with 23 bases in between. Germline CDR1 SGDLS, CDR2 YYNGEE. Generated by immunoSEQ multiplex PCR, the TCRdb table keeps only in-frame clones and is missing some. The sample lists about 660,000 clones, 87% occurring once. The same data also went into a second study, on human thymus T cells. That study adds: Having surgery to correct congenital heart defects, healthy Finnish infants acted as the donors. Thymus tissue was removed during corrective cardiac surgery. The authors found apparently biased V and J gene usage in thymic and blood repertoires. What related research reported was that thymic repertoires overlapped highly among unrelated individuals.

The sequencing sample was made of thymocytes. The clonotype originates from a boy younger than two with a congenital heart defect. The chain recombines TRBV9 with TRBJ2-1, with D tentatively TRBD2 (6 bases). The chain's CDR3 is CASSVGGAQRVRDEQFF. In nucleotides, the CDR3 is TGTGCCAGCAGCGTCGGCGGGGCCCAACGAGTAAGGGATGAGCAGTTCTTC.